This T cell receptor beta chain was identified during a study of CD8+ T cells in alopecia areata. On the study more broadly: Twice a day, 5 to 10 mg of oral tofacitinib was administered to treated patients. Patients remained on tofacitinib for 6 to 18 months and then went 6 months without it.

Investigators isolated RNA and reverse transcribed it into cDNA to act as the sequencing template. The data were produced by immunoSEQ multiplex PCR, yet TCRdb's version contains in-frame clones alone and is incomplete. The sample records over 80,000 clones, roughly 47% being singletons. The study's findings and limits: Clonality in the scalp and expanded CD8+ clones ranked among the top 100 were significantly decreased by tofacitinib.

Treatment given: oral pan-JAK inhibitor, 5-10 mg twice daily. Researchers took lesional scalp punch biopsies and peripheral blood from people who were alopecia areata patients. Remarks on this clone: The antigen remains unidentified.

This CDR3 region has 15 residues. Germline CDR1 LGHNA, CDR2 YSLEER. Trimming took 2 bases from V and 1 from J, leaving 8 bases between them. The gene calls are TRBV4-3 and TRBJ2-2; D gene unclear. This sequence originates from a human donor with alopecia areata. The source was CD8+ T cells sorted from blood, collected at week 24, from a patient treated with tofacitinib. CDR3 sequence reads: CASSQTEENTGELFF. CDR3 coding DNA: TGCGCCAGCAGCCAAACAGAAGAGAACACCGGGGAGCTGTTTTTT.